The 4 T cell receptor beta chains reported below all come from one sample, sequenced in a study of CD4+ T cells in melanoma. Sequenced by immunoSEQ multiplex PCR; TCRdb stores in-frame clones only, minus some. Seen here are approximately 19,000 clones, roughly 78% observed once, and the top ten hold 7.5% to 10%. These receptors were obtained from a human donor with melanoma.

The chain links TRBV12-5 to TRBJ2-3; D is tentatively TRBD1 or TRBD2 (5 bases each). The germline V and J ends were trimmed by 0 bases and 6 bases, with 16 bases remaining between them. CDR3 length: 16 residues. Per germline, CDR1 LGHNT and CDR2 FRNRAP. The CDR3 loop reads CASGLVVGDRADTQYF. The CDR3 nucleotides are TGTGCTAGTGGTTTGGTAGTAGGGGACCGAGCGGATACGCAGTATTTT.

The chain joins TRBV6-1 to TRBJ1-2, with TRBD1 matching over 11 bases. Trimming removed 3 bases from V and 2 bases from J; junction bases left unmatched: 2. Germline CDR1 is MNHNS and CDR2 is SASEGT. This CDR3 is 15 amino acids long. The CDR3 DNA is TGTGCCAGCAGTGACTGGGACAGGGGGAACTATGGCTACACCTTC. Translating it yields CASSDWDRGNYGYTF.

The DNA for the CDR3 is TGTGCCAGCAGTGAAACAGGTTATACTGAAGCTTTCTTT. This codes for CASSETGYTEAFF. This rearrangement joins TRBV2 to TRBJ1-1, with D tentatively TRBD1 (5 bases). Germline V gives CDR1 SNHLY, CDR2 FYNNEI. The V and J ends lost 2 bases and 5 bases respectively, with 9 bases between them. The CDR3 covers 13 residues.

The genes are TRBV11-1 and TRBJ2-5, with D unclear. Germline V lookup: CDR1 SGHAT, CDR2 FQDESV (reference sequence). This CDR3 is 13 amino acids long. Trimming stripped 3 bases from V and 1 base from J, with 6 bases between. The CDR3 DNA follows: TGTGCCAGCAGCTTCACGGTCCAAGAGACCCAGTACTTC. It encodes CASSFTVQETQYF.